This entry concerns a single T cell receptor beta chain. Its recognized antigen is unknown. Base qualities are not recorded, but no much larger clone differs from it by a single base. This sample stems from a study of shared clonotypes between healthy human individuals (dated by TCRdb to 2019 to 2021). Turning to the overall study: Three men and a couple of women, aged 18 to 49 years, made up the cohort. To increase sequencing depth and limit assay-specific biases, TCR repertoire library preparation and sequencing were carried out by different laboratories using diverse techniques. Each donor's leukapheresis produced roughly between roughly 0.9 and 8.9 billion PBMCs. For each donor, three plates each were used for CD4 naive and CD4 memory, two plates were used for CD8 naive, and one plate was used for CD8 memory. Blood TCR repertoires of four to six healthy adults were deeply sequenced to estimate repertoire size and the extent of clonotype sharing between individuals.

TCR CDR3 regions were amplified from genomic DNA by multiplex PCR using the deep immunoSEQ assay. For each cell subset, the extracted genomic DNA was distributed evenly across all wells of several immunoSEQ 96-well plates, and each plate served as one replicate. For sorted subsets, each replicate PCR was loaded with around 200 ng genomic DNA, equivalent to approximately 27,000 T cell genomes. Purified libraries were measured with a Qubit 3.0 fluorometer, size-checked on a Bioanalyzer 2100, and measured again with the KAPA Library Quantification kit. Each immunoSEQ 96-well plate was sequenced on its own single-read 150-cycle Illumina NextSeq 550 flow cell. Per the original workflow: Because the immunoSEQ output held only junctional sequences and lacked quality scores, the filtering could not match the filtering applied to full-length reads. Sequences were annotated with PyIR, a Python wrapper for IgBLAST v1.9, using IMGT germline references to assign V/J genes and CDR3. Any read was removed if the V/J assignment was weak (E-value above 1e-6), the CDR3 was missing, or the read contained stop codons, out-of-frame junctions, or ambiguous translated residues. V3J clonotypes were defined as sequences sharing the same inferred V gene, J gene, and CDR3 amino acid sequence. To compute the percentage overlap between repertoires, the number of shared unique clonotypes was divided by the size of the smaller repertoire. Repertoire richness was assessed with RTK rarefaction, the Chao1 estimator, and Recon v2.1 estimates of unobserved clonotypes. Generation probabilities were computed with OLGA for all TCRbeta clonotypes obtained by the gDNA method from several donors. TCRdb carries this immuneACCESS record with in-frame sequences only. Its versions omit some clonotypes, under half of them owing to an unresolved V gene in the studies checked, with the rest unexplained. The V and J calls and clone size are taken from that table; D and trimming were inferred from the DNA. The sample contains approximately 980,000 clones, over 60% of them found a single time. Together, the top ten hold roughly 1.5% of the sample.

The CDR3 contains 14 residues, cysteine and phenylalanine counted. Only the CDR3 region is kept as DNA, spanning 42 bases read in frame from base 1. From a lookup of the germline V gene, CDR1 and CDR2 are SQVTM and ANQGSEA. The trim is 2 bases for V and 6 bases for J, with a gap of 11 bases between the germline ends. General findings and caveats noted by the study authors: The genetic and exposure-history diversity represented was limited by the small number of donors. Incomplete sequencing was indicated by rarefaction of sorted-subset datasets, despite the large sequencing depth. Estimated clonotype richness was generally larger for naive than for memory subsets. Sampling was restricted to blood, and TCR repertoires in tissue are likely to differ from TCR repertoires in blood. Pairwise subsampling indicated that sequencing depth was expected to affect the degree of clonotype sharing among donors. Clonotypes shared by all four sorted-subset donors showed higher generation probabilities than non-shared clonotypes. When four donors were compared, the shared fraction of clonotypes was about 5% for naive CD4, around 4% for naive CD8, 2% to 2.5% for memory CD4, and less than 0.45% for memory CD8.

The donors were healthy, HIV-negative adults who had no recently reported acute infections or vaccinations. Only Caucasian adults living in Nashville, Tennessee, USA were represented among the donors. Magnetic negative selection was used to enrich CD4+ T cells, after which naive cells were positively selected on CD45RA and the negative fraction became the memory subset. Blood was obtained by leukapheresis, after which PBMCs were separated by Ficoll-Histopaque density gradient centrifugation and cryopreserved in liquid nitrogen vapor phase. Analytical flow cytometry was used to check the purity and quantity of every magnetically sorted T cell population. Genomic DNA was isolated from every sorted fraction and measured by UV absorbance on a Nanodrop 2000c.

Specimen: memory CD4+ T cells sorted from blood. The cell subset or site label, as the study defines it: CD45RA-negative fraction. This receptor chain uses TRBV29-1 and TRBJ2-6; the D gene cannot be resolved reliably. The clonotype originates from a young man in good health. In nucleotide form, the sequence is TGCAGCGTTGAATCCTCATATGAGGCCAACGTCCTGACTTTC. This gives the protein CSVESSYEANVLTF.